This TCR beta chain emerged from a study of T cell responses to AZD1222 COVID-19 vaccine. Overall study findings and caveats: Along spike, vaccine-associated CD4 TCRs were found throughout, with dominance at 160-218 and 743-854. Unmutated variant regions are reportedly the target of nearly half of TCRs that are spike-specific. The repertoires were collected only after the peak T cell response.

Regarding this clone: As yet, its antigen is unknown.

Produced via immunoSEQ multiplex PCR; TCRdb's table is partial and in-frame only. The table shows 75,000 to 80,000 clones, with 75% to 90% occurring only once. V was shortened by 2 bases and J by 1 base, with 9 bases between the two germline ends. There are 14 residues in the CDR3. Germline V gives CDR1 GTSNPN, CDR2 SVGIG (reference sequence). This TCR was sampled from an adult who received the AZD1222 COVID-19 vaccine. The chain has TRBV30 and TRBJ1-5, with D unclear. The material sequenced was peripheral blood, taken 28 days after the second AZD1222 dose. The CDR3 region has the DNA TGTGCCTGGAGTTCGGGCGGGAGCAATCAGCCCCAGCATTTT. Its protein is CAWSSGGSNQPQHF.